This entry concerns a single TCR beta chain. The record originates from a study of blood T cell repertoires in COVID-19. About the research overall: Sites in the United States, Italy and Spain provided acute and convalescent COVID-19 samples. In each case, the material was cDNA or gDNA derived from T cells, B-cell-depleted T cells, or PBMCs.

The CDR3 sequence is 15 residues long. Germline assignment: CDR1 KGHSH and CDR2 LQKENI. Trimming stripped 6 bases from V and 1 base from J, with 13 bases between. As processed by the authors: Researchers report that nucleated cell counts were estimated from reference gene primer amplification. Produced via immunoSEQ multiplex PCR; TCRdb's table is partial and in-frame only. V and J calls and clone size are given by that table; D and trimming were obtained from the DNA. The sample shows about 160,000 clones, around four fifths of them seen only once. Input material: peripheral blood. This chain connects TRBV18 to TRBJ1-5, with a weak D call TRBD1 (6 bases). The clonotype originates from a man aged 65 to 79 with acute or convalescent COVID-19. CDR3 sequence (DNA): TGTGCCAGCTCCGGCGGGGGGGGCAGCAATCAGCCCCAGCATTTT. Amino acid sequence: CASSGGGGSNQPQHF. Full variable domain (rest looked up from reference TRBV18 and TRBJ1-5): NAGVMQNPRHLVRRRGQEARLRCSPMKGHSHVYWYRQLPEEGLKFMVYLQKENIIDESGMPKERFSAEFPKEGPSILRIQQVVRGDSAAYFCASSGGGGSNQPQHFGDGTRLSIL.